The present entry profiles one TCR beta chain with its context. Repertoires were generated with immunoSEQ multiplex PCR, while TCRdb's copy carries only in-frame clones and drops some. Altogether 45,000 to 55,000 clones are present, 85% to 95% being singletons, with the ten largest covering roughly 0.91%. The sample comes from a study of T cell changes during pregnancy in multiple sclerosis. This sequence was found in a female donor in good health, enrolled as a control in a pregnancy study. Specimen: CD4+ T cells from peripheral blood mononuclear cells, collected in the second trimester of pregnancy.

CDR3 coding DNA: TGCGCCAGCACTACTATGGGACTAACGAACACCGGGGAGCTGTTTTTT. Protein: CASTTMGLTNTGELFF. The V gene is TRBV5-1, the J gene TRBJ2-2; 7 bases fit TRBD2. With 6 bases clipped from V and 0 bases from J, the junction kept 8 bases outside the gene matches. The CDR3 totals 16 residues. Germline values: CDR1 SGHRS, CDR2 YFSETQ.